This TCR beta chain comes out of a study of blood T cell repertoires in COVID-19. The CDR3 totals 15 residues. The V gene end was trimmed by 2 bases and the J gene end by 3 bases; junction bases not matched to a gene: 3. Germline loops: CDR1 MNHEY, CDR2 SVGAGI. As handled by the study authors: Amplification of reference gene primers provided the estimated nucleated cell counts. This table comes from immunoSEQ multiplex PCR, and its TCRdb copy is limited to in-frame clones, with some not included. V, J and clone size are taken as reported in that table, and D and trimming were inferred from the DNA itself. The sample holds some 200,000 clones, 70% to 90% seen once. This clone was found once.

This TCR came from a man at least 80 years old with acute or convalescent COVID-19. The chain combines TRBV6-5 with TRBJ2-2; 7 positions agree with TRBD2. Sequencing was carried out using peripheral blood. CDR3 amino acids: CASSYDGRHTGELFF. The CDR3 DNA is TGTGCCAGCAGTTACGACGGGAGGCACACCGGGGAGCTGTTTTTT.